These 9 T cell receptor beta chains originate from one sample sequenced in a study of T cells in localized non-small cell lung cancer. Sequenced by immunoSEQ multiplex PCR; TCRdb stores in-frame clones only, minus some. Of about 15,000 clones listed, approximately 85% are singletons. Sample: peripheral blood, taken before any cancer treatment. The receptors were gathered from a female donor over 55 with stage I squamous cell lung carcinoma.

The V and J genes are TRBV4-1 and TRBJ2-5; TRBD2 matches 8 bases. Germline values: CDR1 MGHRA, CDR2 YSYEKL. The CDR3 has 18 residues. V trimming: 0 bases; J trimming: 2 bases; junction bases outside the gene matches: 11. CDR3 nucleotides: TGCGCCAGCAGCCAAGAAAGTTTAAGCGGGGGCTCACAAGAGACCCAGTACTTC. This sequence encodes CASSQESLSGGSQETQYF.

This clone was recorded only once. The CDR3 DNA is TGTGCCAGCAGCTTTAGGGAGAATCAGCCCCAGCATTTT. The encoded protein is CASSFRENQPQHF. The chain uses TRBV6-5 and TRBJ1-5, with D unresolved. Trimming pared 6 bases from V and 4 bases from J, leaving 10 bases between. The CDR3 runs to 13 residues. Looked up from germline, CDR1 is MNHEY and CDR2 is SVGAGI.

The V gene is TRBV6-5, the J gene TRBJ2-4; D is unresolved. Germline CDR1 is MNHEY and CDR2 is SVGAGI. Trimming left V 7 bases short and J 9 bases short, with 22 bases between. The CDR3 is made up of 15 amino acids. The CDR3 DNA is TGTGCCAGCACCAAAACCGGGTCGACTCAAGGCATTCAGTACTTC. Protein sequence: CASTKTGSTQGIQYF.

This chain joins TRBV29-1 and TRBJ1-1, with D uncertain. The CDR3 has 14 residues. V lost 5 bases and J lost 5, with 18 bases in between. CDR1 is SQVTM, CDR2 ANQGSEA, per germline. CDR3 sequence (DNA): TGCAGCGTTAGTCGGTCCTTACTGGGAACTGAAGCTTTCTTT. It specifies CSVSRSLLGTEAFF.

The chain is built from TRBV29-1 and TRBJ1-1, with D possibly being TRBD1 (6 bases). The CDR3 length is 14 residues. V lost 4 bases to trimming and J lost 11 bases, with 23 bases between them. CDR1 is SQVTM and CDR2 is ANQGSEA in the germline V gene. The CDR3 here is CSVAAMGQGRAAFF. The DNA for the CDR3 is TGCAGCGTTGCCGCGATGGGGCAGGGGAGGGCGGCTTTCTTT.

V and J are TRBV7-9 and TRBJ1-6; tentatively, D is TRBD1 (6 bases). The CDR3 length is 13 residues. Germline CDR1 is SEHNR and CDR2 is FQNEAQ (reference sequence). V lost 5 bases, J lost 9 bases, and 11 bases lay in between. DNA of the CDR3: TGTGCCAGCAGCACGCGGACAGTTTCACCCCTCCACTTT. Its protein product is CASSTRTVSPLHF.

The J gene is TRBJ2-1, the V gene TRBV28; 10 nucleotides align to TRBD2. Germline-derived CDR1 and CDR2 are MDHEN and SYDVKM. The V segment lost 3 bases and the J segment 2 bases; nucleotides outside the gene matches: 1. The CDR3 spans 15 residues. CDR3 bases: TGTGCCAGCAGTTTTAGCGGGGGGACCTACAATGAGCAGTTCTTC. Translated: CASSFSGGTYNEQFF.

The table lists this clone with a count of one. This chain uses TRBV29-1 with TRBJ1-2; 10 nucleotides line up with TRBD1. V gave up 6 bases and J gave up 6 bases; unmatched junction bases: 4. CDR3 length equals 12 residues. Per germline, CDR1 SQVTM and CDR2 ANQGSEA. DNA for the CDR3: TGCAGCGTGACAGGGGGCGCGGATGGCTACACCTTC. It codes for CSVTGGADGYTF.

This clone appeared a single time. The rearrangement uses TRBV6-1 and TRBJ1-5; D unclear. This CDR3 contains 15 residues. The germline V gene encodes CDR1 MNHNS and CDR2 SASEGT. V was shortened by 3 bases and J by 0 bases, with 9 bases between the two germline ends. The CDR3 is CASSDDGYSNQPQHF. The DNA for the CDR3 is TGTGCCAGCAGTGATGATGGGTATAGCAATCAGCCCCAGCATTTT.